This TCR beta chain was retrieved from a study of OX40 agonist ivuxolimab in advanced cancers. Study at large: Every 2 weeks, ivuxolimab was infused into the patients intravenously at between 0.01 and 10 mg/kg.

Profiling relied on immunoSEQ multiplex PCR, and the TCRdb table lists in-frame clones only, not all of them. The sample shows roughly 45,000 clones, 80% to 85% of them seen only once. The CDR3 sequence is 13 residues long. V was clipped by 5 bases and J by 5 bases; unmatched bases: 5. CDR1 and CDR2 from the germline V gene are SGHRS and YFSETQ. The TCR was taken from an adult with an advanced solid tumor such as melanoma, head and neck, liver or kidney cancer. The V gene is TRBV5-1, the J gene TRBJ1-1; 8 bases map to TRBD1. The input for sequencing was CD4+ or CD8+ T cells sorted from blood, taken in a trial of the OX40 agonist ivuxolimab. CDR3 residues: CASRTGEETEAFF. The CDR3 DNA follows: TGCGCCAGCAGGACAGGGGAGGAGACTGAAGCTTTCTTT. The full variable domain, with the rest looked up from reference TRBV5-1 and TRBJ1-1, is KAGVTQTPRYLIKTRGQQVTLSCSPISGHRSVSWYQQTPGQGLQFLFEYFSETQRNKGNFPGRFSGRQFSNSRSEMNVSTLELGDSALYLCASRTGEETEAFFGQGTRLTVV.